This record covers a single T cell receptor (beta chain). Antigen specificity is unknown. The donors comprised healthy bone marrow donors. This record comes from a study of cytomegalovirus exposure and HLA in healthy donors. Overall study findings and caveats: Researchers reportedly found TCR beta sequences accurately predicted most subjects' HLA-A and HLA-B alleles. The study designated around 150 TCR beta chains cytomegalovirus-associated.

PCR involved 60 Vbeta and 13 Jbeta primers. Per the authors' pipeline: Counted up in a later analysis, unique TCR beta chains came to about 80 million, with about 10 million shared. Profiled with immunoSEQ multiplex PCR; TCRdb holds only in-frame clones, not every one. V and J calls and clone size are as listed in that table; D and trimming were resolved from the DNA. The data contain around 200,000 clones, roughly 79% of them seen just once; the ten biggest clones take up approximately 2%. This CDR3 has 12 amino acids. CDR1 and CDR2 (germline): SNHLY, FYNNEI. V was trimmed by 5 bases and J by 8 bases, leaving 10 bases between them.

The rearrangement links TRBV2 to TRBJ2-4, with unresolved D. This TCR was sampled from a man aged 25-45 years in good health and CMV-seronegative. What was sequenced was PBMCs. This chain's CDR3 is CASSQVMDIQYF. The CDR3 nucleotides are TGTGCCAGCAGTCAGGTAATGGACATTCAGTACTTC.